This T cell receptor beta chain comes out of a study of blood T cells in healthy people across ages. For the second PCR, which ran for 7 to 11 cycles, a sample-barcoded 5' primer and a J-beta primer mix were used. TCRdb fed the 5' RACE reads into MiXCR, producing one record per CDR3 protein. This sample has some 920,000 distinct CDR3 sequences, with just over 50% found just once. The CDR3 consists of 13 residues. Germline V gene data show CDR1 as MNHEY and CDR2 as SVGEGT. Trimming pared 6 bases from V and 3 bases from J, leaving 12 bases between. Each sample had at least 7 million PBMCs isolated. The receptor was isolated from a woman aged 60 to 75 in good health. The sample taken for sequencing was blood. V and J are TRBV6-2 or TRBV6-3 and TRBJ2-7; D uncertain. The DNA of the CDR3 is TGTGCCAGCAGGGAGACGGTGGTCTACGAGCAGTACTTC. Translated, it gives CASRETVVYEQYF.